Each of the 3 T cell receptor beta chains below was sequenced from the same sample in a study of vaccination and CD4 T cells after COVID-19. As for treatment: approximately 11-day PBMC culture with coronavirus spike peptide pools or control peptides (ViraFEST assay). The Oncomine TCR Beta short-read assay sequenced DNA from cultured CD4+ T cells. MiXCR was run by TCRdb on the PCR reads, yielding one entry per CDR3 protein. The sample has some 17,000 distinct CDR3 sequences, roughly three fifths seen once. Their antigen targets remain unknown. The source was CD4+ T cells from blood, cultured in vitro, collected after SARS-CoV-2 vaccination. The receptors shown here come from a human donor who had recovered from COVID-19.

This clonotype has more than one count but fewer than ten. This chain connects TRBV7-2 to TRBJ2-3; D gene ambiguous. The CDR3 sequence is 13 residues long. V lost 4 bases to trimming and J lost 2 bases, with 7 bases between them. Per germline, CDR1 SGHTA and CDR2 FQGNSA. The chain's CDR3 is CASSSPFTDTQYF. Here the CDR3 DNA reads TGTGCCAGCAGCTCTCCATTCACAGATACGCAGTATTTT.

The rearrangement joins TRBV12-3 or TRBV12-4 to TRBJ1-6, with D perhaps TRBD1 (6 bases). V was cut by 5 bases and J by 11 bases, with 19 bases left in between. CDR3 length: 15 amino acids. In DNA, the CDR3 is TGTGCCAGCAGTCTACGGGGGGCGGTGAATCCACCCCTCCACTTT. Translating it yields CASSLRGAVNPPLHF.

The genes are TRBV20-1 and TRBJ2-7; TRBD1 aligns across 8 bases. CDR3 length equals 13 residues. The germline CDR1 and CDR2 sequences are DFQATT and SNEGSKA (reference sequence). The trim removed 4 bases at V and 1 base at J, leaving 3 bases unmatched. DNA of the CDR3: TGCAGTGCTAATGGGGACAGGTCCTACGAGCAGTACTTC. Translating it yields CSANGDRSYEQYF.